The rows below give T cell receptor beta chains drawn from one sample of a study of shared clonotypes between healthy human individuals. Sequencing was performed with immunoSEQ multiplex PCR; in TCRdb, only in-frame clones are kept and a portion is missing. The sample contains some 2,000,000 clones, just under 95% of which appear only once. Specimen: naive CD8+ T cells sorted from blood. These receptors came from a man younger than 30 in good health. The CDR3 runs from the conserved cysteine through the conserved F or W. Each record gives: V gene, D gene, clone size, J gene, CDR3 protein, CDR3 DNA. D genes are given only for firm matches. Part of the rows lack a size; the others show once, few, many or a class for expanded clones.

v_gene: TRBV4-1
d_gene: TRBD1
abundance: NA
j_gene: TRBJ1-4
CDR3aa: CASSQIVQGAGEKLFF
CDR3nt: TGCGCCAGCAGCCAAATCGTACAGGGGGCGGGTGAAAAACTGTTTTTT

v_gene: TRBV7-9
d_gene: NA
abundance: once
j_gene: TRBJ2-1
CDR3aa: CASSFGQGNNNEQFF
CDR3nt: TGTGCCAGCAGCTTCGGCCAGGGGAACAACAATGAGCAGTTCTTC

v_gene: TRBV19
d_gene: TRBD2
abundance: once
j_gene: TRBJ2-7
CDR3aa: CASSISGGLYEQYF
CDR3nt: TGTGCCAGTAGTATATCGGGAGGGCTCTACGAGCAGTACTTC

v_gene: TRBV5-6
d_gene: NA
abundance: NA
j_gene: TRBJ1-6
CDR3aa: CASSLAPGWGNSPLHF
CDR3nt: TGTGCCAGCAGCTTGGCCCCGGGGTGGGGGAATTCACCCCTCCACTTT

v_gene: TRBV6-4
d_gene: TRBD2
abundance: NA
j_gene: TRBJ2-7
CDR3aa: CASSAESGRLWEQYF
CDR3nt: TGTGCCAGCAGTGCCGAGAGCGGGAGGCTTTGGGAGCAGTACTTC

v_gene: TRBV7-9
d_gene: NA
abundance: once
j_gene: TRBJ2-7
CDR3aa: CASRRFEGEQYF
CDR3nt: TGTGCCAGCAGAAGGTTCGAGGGCGAGCAGTACTTC

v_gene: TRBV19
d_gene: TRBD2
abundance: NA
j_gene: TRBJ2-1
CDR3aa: CATSRGLAGGNEQFF
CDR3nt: TGTGCCACTAGTAGGGGACTAGCGGGAGGTAATGAGCAGTTCTTC

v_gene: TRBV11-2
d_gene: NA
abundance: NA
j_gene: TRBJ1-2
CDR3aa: CASSLVSQQGGYTF
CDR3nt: TGTGCCAGCAGCTTAGTAAGTCAGCAGGGTGGCTACACCTTC

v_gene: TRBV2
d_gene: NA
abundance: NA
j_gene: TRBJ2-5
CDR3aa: CASRRSSGRGETQYF
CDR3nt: TGTGCCAGCAGAAGATCGTCGGGCCGAGGAGAGACCCAGTACTTC

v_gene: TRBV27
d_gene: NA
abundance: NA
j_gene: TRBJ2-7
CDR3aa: CASALGLLPYEQYF
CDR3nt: TGTGCCAGCGCCCTCGGCCTCCTGCCCTACGAGCAGTACTTC

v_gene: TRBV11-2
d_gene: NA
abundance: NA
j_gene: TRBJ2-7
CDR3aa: CASSAIGEQYF
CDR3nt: TGTGCCAGCAGCGCCATAGGCGAGCAGTACTTC

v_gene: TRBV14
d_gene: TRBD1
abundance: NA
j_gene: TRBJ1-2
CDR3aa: CASSQWGQGDGYTF
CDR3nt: TGTGCCAGCAGCCAATGGGGTCAGGGGGATGGCTACACCTTC

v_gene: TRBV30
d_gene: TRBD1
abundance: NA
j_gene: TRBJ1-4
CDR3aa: CAWSVRTGTATNEKLFF
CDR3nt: TGTGCCTGGAGTGTCAGGACAGGAACGGCAACTAATGAAAAACTGTTTTTT

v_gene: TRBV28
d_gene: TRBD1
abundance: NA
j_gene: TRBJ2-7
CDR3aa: CASSIVGTASYEQYF
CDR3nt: TGTGCCAGCAGTATAGTCGGGACAGCGTCCTACGAGCAGTACTTC

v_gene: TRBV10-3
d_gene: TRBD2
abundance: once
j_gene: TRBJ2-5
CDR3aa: CAIGLAGGQETQYF
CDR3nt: TGTGCCATCGGACTAGCGGGGGGTCAAGAGACCCAGTACTTC

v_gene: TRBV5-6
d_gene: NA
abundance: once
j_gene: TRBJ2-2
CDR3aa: CASSLWVAGELFF
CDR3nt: TGTGCCAGCAGCTTGTGGGTAGCCGGGGAGCTGTTTTTT

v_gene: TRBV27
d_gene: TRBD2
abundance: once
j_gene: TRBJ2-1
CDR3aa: CASTIAGEGVNEQFF
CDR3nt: TGTGCCAGCACCATAGCGGGAGAGGGAGTCAATGAGCAGTTCTTC

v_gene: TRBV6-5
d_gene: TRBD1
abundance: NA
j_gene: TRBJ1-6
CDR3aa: CASSPQRQGLTPLHF
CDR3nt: TGTGCCAGCAGTCCCCAGCGACAGGGACTCACGCCCCTCCACTTT

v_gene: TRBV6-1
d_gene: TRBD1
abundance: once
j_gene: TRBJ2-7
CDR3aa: CASSPQGASYEQYF
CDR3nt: TGTGCCAGCAGTCCTCAGGGGGCATCCTACGAGCAGTACTTC

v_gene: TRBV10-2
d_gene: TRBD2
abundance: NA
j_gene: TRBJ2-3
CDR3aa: CASSLLAGVVTDTQYF
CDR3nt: TGCGCCAGCAGCCTCCTAGCGGGGGTTGTGACAGATACGCAGTATTTT

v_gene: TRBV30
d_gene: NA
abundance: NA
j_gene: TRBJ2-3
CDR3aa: CAWSQGTDTQYF
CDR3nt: TGTGCCTGGAGCCAGGGGACAGATACGCAGTATTTT

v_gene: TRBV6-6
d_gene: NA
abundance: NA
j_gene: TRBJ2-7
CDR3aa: CASSPLMEANEQYF
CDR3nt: TGTGCCAGCAGTCCCCTGATGGAGGCCAACGAGCAGTACTTC

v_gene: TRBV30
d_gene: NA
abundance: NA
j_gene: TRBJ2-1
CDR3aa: CAWSRGNEQFF
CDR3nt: TGTGCCTGGAGCCGGGGCAATGAGCAGTTCTTC

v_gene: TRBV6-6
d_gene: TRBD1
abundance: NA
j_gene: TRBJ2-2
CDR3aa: CASSNRGPENTGELFF
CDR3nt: TGTGCCAGCAGTAACAGGGGGCCGGAGAACACCGGGGAGCTGTTTTTT

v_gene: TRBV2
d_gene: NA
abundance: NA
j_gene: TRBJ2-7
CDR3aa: CASSEWGEAYEQYF
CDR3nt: TGTGCCAGCAGTGAATGGGGTGAAGCCTACGAGCAGTACTTC

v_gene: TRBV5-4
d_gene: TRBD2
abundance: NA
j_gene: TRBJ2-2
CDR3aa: CASSLDLAGLNTGELFF
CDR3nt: TGTGCCAGCAGCTTGGACCTAGCGGGGCTGAACACCGGGGAGCTGTTTTTT

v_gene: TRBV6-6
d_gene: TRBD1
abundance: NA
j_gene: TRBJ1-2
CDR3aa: CASSQGVYGYTF
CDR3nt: TGTGCCAGCTCCCAGGGGGTCTATGGCTACACCTTC

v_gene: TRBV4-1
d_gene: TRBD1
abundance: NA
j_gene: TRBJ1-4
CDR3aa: CASSQAPTGFETGDEKLFF
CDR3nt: TGCGCCAGCAGCCAAGCCCCGACAGGGTTTGAGACGGGGGATGAAAAACTGTTTTTT

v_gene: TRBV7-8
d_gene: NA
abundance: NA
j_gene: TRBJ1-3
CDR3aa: CASSLAPEGAGNTIYF
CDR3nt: TGTGCCAGCAGCTTAGCGCCAGAAGGAGCTGGAAACACCATATATTTT

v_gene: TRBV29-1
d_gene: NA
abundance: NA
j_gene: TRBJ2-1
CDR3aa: CSVDGSSSYNEQFF
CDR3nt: TGCAGCGTTGACGGGAGCAGCTCCTACAATGAGCAGTTCTTC

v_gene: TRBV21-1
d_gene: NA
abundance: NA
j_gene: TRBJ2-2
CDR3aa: CASSPTRGRVGELFF
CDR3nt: TGTGCCAGCAGCCCAACAAGGGGCAGGGTCGGGGAGCTGTTTTTT

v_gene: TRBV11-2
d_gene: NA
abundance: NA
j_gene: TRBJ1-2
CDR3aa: CASSHTRTDYYGYTF
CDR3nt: TGTGCCAGCAGCCACACAAGAACGGATTACTATGGCTACACCTTC

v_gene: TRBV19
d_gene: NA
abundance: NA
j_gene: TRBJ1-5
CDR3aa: CASSFGIGNQPQHF
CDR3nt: TGTGCCAGTAGTTTCGGGATTGGGAATCAGCCCCAGCATTTT

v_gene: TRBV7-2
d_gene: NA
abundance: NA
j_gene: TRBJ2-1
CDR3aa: CASTSSPLVKQFF
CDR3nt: TGTGCCAGCACCTCTAGTCCCCTCGTAAAGCAGTTCTTC

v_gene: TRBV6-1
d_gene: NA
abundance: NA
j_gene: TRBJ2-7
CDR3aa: CASSEADPYEQYF
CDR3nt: TGTGCCAGCAGTGAAGCGGACCCCTACGAGCAGTACTTC

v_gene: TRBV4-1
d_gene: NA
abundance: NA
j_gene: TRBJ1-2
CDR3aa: CASSQDSLILVYGYTF
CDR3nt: TGCGCCAGCAGCCAAGACTCTTTGATACTCGTCTATGGCTACACCTTC

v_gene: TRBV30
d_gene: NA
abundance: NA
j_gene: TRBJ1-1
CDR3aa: CAWSQDRNTEAFF
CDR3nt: TGTGCCTGGAGTCAAGACAGGAACACTGAAGCTTTCTTT

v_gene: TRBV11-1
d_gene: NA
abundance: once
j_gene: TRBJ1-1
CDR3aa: CASSPAESYTEAFF
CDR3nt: TGTGCCAGCAGCCCGGCGGAGTCGTACACTGAAGCTTTCTTT

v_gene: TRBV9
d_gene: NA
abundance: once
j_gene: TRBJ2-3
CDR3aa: CASNYGVSTDTQYF
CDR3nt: TGTGCCAGCAACTACGGAGTAAGCACAGATACGCAGTATTTT

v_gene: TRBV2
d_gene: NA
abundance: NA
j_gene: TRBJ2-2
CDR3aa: CASISALANTGELFF
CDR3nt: TGTGCCAGCATTAGCGCTCTCGCGAACACCGGGGAGCTGTTTTTT

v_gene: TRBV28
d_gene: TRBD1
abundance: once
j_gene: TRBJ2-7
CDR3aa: CASSSGGEQYF
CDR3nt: TGTGCCAGCAGTTCAGGGGGCGAGCAGTACTTC

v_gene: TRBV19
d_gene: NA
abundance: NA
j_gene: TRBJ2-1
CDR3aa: CASSIGALLGNEQFF
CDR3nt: TGTGCCAGTAGTATCGGGGCACTCCTGGGGAATGAGCAGTTCTTC

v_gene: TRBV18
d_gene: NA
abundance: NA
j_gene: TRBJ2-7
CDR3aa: CASSPIRDTTYEQYF
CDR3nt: TGTGCCAGCTCACCAATCCGGGACACCACCTACGAGCAGTACTTC

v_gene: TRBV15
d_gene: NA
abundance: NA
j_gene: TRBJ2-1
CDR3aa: CATSEGDSYNEQFF
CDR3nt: TGTGCCACCAGCGAGGGGGACTCATACAATGAGCAGTTCTTC

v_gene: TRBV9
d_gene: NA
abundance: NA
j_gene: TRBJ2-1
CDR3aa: CASSPVGGSDNEQFF
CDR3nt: TGTGCCAGCAGCCCCGTAGGGGGTAGTGACAATGAGCAGTTCTTC

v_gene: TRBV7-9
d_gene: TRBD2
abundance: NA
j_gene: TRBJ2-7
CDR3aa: CASSLSGSGLNEQYF
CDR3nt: TGTGCCAGCAGTCTGAGCGGGAGCGGCTTAAACGAGCAGTACTTC

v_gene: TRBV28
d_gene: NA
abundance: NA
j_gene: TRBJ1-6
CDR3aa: CASSLVESWGSPLHF
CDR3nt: TGTGCCAGCAGTTTGGTCGAGTCATGGGGTTCACCCCTCCACTTT

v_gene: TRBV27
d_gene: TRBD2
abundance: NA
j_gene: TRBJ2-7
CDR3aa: CASSTTSGGTYEQYF
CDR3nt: TGTGCCAGCAGTACCACTAGCGGGGGGACCTACGAGCAGTACTTC